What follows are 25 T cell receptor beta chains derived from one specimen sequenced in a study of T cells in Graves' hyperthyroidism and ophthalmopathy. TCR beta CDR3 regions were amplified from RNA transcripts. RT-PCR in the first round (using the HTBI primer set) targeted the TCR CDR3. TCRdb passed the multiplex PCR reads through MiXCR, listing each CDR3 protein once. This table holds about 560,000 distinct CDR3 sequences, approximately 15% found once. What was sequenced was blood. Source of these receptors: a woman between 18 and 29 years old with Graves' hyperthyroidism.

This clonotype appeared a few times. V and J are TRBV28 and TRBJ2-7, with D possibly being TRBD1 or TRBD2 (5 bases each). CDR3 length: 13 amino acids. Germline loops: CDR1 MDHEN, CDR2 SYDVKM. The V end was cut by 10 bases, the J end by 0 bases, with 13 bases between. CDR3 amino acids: CATEGSSSYEQYF. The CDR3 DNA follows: TGTGCCACTGAGGGGTCGTCCTCCTACGAGCAGTACTTC.

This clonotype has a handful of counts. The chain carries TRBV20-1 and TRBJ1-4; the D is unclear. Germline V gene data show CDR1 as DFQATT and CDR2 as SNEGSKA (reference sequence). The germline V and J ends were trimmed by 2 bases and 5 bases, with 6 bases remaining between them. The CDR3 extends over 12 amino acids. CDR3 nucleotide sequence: TGCAGTGCTAGATCCCTGAATGAAAAACTGTTTTTT. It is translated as CSARSLNEKLFF.

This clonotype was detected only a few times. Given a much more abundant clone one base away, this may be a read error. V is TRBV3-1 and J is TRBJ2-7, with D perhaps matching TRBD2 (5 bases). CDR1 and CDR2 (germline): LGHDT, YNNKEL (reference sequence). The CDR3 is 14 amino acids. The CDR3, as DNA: TGTGCCAGCAGCCTAGTAGCGCCTTCCTACGAGCTGTACTTC. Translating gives CASSLVAPSYELYF.

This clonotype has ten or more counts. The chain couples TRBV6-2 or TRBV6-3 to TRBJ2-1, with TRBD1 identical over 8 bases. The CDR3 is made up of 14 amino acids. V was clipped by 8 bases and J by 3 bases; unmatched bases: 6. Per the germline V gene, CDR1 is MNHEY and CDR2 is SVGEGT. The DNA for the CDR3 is TGTGCCAGCGTCCGGGACAGGTTCTACAATGAGCAGTTCTTC. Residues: CASVRDRFYNEQFF.

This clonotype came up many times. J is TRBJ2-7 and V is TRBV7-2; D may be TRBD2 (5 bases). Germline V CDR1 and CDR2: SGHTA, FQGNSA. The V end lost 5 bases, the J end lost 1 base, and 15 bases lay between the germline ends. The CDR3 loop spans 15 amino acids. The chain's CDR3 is CASSPSPGWSYEQYF. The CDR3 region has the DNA TGTGCCAGCAGCCCATCACCGGGGTGGTCCTACGAGCAGTACTTC.

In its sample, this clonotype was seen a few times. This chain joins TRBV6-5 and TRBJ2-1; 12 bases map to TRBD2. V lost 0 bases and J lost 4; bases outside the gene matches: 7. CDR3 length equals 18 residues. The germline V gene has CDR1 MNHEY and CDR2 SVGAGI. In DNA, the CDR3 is TGTGCCAGCAGTTACTCTGGGGGACTAGCGGGCTTATACAATGAGCAGTTCTTC. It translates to CASSYSGGLAGLYNEQFF.

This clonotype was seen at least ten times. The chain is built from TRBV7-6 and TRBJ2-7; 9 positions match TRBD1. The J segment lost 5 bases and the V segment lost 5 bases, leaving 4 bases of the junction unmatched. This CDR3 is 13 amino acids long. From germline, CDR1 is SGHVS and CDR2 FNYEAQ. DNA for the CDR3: TGTGCCAGCAGCACGGGACAGGGCGACGAGCAGTACTTC. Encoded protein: CASSTGQGDEQYF.

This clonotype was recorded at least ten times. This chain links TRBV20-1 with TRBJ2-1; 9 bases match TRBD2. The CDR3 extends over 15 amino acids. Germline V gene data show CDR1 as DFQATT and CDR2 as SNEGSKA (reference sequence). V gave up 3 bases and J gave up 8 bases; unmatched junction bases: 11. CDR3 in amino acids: CSARVSGRNDHEQFF. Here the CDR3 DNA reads TGCAGTGCTAGGGTTAGCGGGAGAAACGACCATGAGCAGTTCTTC.

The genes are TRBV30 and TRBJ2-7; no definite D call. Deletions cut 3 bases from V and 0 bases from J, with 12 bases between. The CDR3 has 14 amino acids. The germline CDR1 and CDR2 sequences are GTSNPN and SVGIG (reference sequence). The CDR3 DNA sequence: TGTGCCTGGAGGCCCCTCGGGCGCTCCTACGAGCAGTACTTC. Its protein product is CAWRPLGRSYEQYF.

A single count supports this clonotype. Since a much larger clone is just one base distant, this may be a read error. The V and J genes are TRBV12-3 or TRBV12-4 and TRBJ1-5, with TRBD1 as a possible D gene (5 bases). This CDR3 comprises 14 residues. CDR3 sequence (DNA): TGTGCCAGCAGTTTCAGGGCTAGCAATCAGCCCCAGCGTTTT. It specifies CASSFRASNQPQRF.

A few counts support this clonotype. The CDR3 is CASSLGRSTQYF. In DNA, the CDR3 is TGTGCCAGCAGTTTAGGGCGGAGTACGCAGTATTTT. The chain uses TRBV27 and TRBJ2-3; no clear D. CDR1 and CDR2 from the germline V gene are MNHEY and SMNVEV (reference sequence). CDR3 length: 12 amino acids. The ends were cut back, 2 bases at V and 8 bases at J, with 8 bases in the middle.

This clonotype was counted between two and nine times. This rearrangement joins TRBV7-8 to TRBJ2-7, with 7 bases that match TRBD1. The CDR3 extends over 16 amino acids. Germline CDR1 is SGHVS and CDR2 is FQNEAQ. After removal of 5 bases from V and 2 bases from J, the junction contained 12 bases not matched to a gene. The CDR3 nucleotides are TGTGCCAGCAGCCAACCCCCCCGGGGACAGCCCTACGAGCAGTACTTC. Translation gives CASSQPPRGQPYEQYF. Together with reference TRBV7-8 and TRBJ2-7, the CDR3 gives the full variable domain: GAGVSQSPRYKVAKRGQDVALRCDPISGHVSLFWYQQALGQGPEFLTYFQNEAQLDKSGLPSDRFFAERPEGSVSTLKIQRTQQEDSAVYLCASSQPPRGQPYEQYFGPGTRLTVT.

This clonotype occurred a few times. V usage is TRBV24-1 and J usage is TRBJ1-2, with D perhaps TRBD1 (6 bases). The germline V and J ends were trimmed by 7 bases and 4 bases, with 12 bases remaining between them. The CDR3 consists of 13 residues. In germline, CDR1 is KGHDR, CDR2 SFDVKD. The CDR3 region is CATSQGTVYGYTF. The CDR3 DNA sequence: TGTGCCACCAGCCAGGGGACTGTCTATGGCTACACCTTC.

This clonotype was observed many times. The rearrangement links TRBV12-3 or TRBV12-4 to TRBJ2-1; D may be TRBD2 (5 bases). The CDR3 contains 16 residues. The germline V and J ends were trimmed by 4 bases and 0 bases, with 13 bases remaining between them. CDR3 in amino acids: CASSSPTRSSYNEQFF. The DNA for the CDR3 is TGTGCCAGCAGTTCGCCTACTAGGAGCTCCTACAATGAGCAGTTCTTC.

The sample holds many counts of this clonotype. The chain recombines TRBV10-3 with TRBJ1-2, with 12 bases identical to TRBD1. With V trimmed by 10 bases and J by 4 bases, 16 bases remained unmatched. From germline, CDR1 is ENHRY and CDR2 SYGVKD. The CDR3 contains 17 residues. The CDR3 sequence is CASRSGDRGRLFYGYTF. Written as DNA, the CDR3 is TGTGCCAGCAGATCCGGGGACAGGGGGCGCCTGTTCTATGGCTACACCTTC.

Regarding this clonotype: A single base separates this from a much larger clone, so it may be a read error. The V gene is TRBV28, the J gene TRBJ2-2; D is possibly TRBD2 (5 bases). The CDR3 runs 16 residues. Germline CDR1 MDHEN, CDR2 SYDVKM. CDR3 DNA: TGTGCCAGCAGTCCCCTCGCAGATTCGAACACCGGGGAGCAGTTTTTT. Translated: CASSPLADSNTGEQFF.

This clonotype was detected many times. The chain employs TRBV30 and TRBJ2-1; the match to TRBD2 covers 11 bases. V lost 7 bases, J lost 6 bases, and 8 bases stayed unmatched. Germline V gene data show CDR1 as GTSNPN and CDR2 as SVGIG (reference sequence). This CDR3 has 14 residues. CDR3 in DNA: TGTGCCTTCATAGCGGGAGGGCCTCTCAATGAGCAGTTCTTC. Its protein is CAFIAGGPLNEQFF. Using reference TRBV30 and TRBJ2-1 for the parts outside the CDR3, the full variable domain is SQTIHQWPATLVQPVGSPLSLECTVEGTSNPNLYWYRQAAGRGLQLLFYSVGIGQISSEVPQNLSASRPQDRQFILSSKKLLLSDSGFYLCAFIAGGPLNEQFFGPGTRLTVL.

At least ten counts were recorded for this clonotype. CDR3 coding DNA: TGTGCCAGCAGTGAAGAGGGACTAGCCCTGCAAAACATTCAGTACTTC. Translation: CASSEEGLALQNIQYF. The chain uses TRBV2 and TRBJ2-4; 9 nucleotides align to TRBD2. The CDR3 sequence is 16 residues long. J was trimmed by 5 bases and V by 1 base; bases with no gene match: 6. Germline assignment: CDR1 SNHLY and CDR2 FYNNEI.

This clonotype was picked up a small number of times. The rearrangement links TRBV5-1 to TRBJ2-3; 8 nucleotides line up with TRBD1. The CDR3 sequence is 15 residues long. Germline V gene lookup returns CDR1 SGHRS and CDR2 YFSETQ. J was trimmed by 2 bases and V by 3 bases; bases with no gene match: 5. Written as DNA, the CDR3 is TGCGCCAGCAGCTCGGACAGGGTTCCCACAGATACGCAGTATTTT. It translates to CASSSDRVPTDTQYF.

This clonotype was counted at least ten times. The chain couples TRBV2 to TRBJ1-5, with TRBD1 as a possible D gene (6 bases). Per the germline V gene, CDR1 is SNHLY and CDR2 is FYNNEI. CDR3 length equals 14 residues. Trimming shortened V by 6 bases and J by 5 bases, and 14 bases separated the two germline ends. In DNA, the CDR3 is TGTGCCAGCAGACTGGACAGAGACTATCAGCCCCAGCATTTT. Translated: CASRLDRDYQPQHF.

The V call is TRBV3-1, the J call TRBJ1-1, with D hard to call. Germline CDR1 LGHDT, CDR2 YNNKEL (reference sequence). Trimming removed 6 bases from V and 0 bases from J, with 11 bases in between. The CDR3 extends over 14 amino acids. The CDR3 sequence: CASSQSIMNTEAFF. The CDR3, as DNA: TGTGCCAGCAGTCAATCGATTATGAACACTGAAGCTTTCTTT.

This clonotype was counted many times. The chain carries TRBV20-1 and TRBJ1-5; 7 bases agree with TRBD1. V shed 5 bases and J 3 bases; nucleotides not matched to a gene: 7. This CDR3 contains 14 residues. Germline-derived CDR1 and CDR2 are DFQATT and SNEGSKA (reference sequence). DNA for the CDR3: TGCAGTGCTGAACAGGGGTCTAACAATCAGCCCCAGCATTTT. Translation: CSAEQGSNNQPQHF.

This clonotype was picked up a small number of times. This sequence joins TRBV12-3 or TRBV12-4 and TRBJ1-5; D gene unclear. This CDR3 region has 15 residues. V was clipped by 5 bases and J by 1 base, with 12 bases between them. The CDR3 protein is CASSAGGLSNQPQHF. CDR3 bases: TGTGCCAGCAGTGCCGGAGGATTGAGCAATCAGCCCCAGCATTTT.

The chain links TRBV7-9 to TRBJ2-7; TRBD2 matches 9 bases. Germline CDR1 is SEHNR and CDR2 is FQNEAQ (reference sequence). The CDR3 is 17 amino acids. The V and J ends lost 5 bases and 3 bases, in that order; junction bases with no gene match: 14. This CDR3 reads CASSEGLAGTSHYEQYF. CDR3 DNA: TGTGCCAGCAGCGAAGGGCTAGCGGGGACGTCCCACTACGAGCAGTACTTC.

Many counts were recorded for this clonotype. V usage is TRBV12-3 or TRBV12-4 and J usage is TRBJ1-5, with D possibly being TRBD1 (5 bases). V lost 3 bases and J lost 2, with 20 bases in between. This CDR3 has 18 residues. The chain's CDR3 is CASSLGSLGGRGNQPQHF. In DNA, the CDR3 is TGTGCCAGCAGTTTGGGGTCACTCGGGGGACGGGGCAATCAGCCCCAGCATTTT.